This entry concerns a single TCR beta chain. The germline V gene encodes CDR1 SGHTA and CDR2 FQGNSA. This CDR3 region has 15 residues. Deletions cut 2 bases from V and 4 bases from J, with 12 bases between. Clones were sequenced by immunoSEQ multiplex PCR, and TCRdb holds only the in-frame ones, with some missing. Of 150,000 or so clones listed, 83% are singletons. The sample originates from a study of radiation and T cells in renal cell carcinoma. Time point reported: baseline pretreatment blood. As to treatment: 15 Gy SBRT to primary tumor, nephrectomy 4 weeks later. The TCR was taken from a woman aged 45-59 years with renal cell carcinoma. The V and J genes are TRBV7-2 and TRBJ2-1, with a weak D call TRBD1 (6 bases). Here the sequenced sample was blood, taken from a patient whose treatment included radiotherapy and nephrectomy. The DNA of the CDR3 is TGTGCCAGCAGCTTAATGCAGGGGCCATACAATGAGCAGTTCTTC. Translation: CASSLMQGPYNEQFF.